The entry that follows covers one TCR beta chain sequence. Antigen specificity is unknown. The sample is drawn from a study of T cell responses to AZD1222 COVID-19 vaccine. The CDR3 spans 12 residues. Trimming left V 8 bases short and J 10 bases short, with 12 bases between. Germline CDR1 and CDR2: MNHEY and SVGAGI. Only in-frame clones appear in the TCRdb table, and some are missing; sequencing was by immunoSEQ multiplex PCR. The sample comprises 150,000 to 200,000 clones, 90% to 95% of which are singletons, and 1.6% rests with the top ten. Study outcomes and limitations: Spike was spanned by vaccine-associated CD4 TCRs, which were dominant at 160-218 and 743-854. Most donors were white British and more were female, and clonal diversity was possibly underestimated.

The chain couples TRBV6-5 to TRBJ1-6; D gene ambiguous. The sequence came from an adult who received the AZD1222 COVID-19 vaccine. Sequences were derived from peripheral blood, sampled 28 days after the second AZD1222 dose. The CDR3 region is CASRFPGSPLHF. The CDR3 bases are TGTGCCAGCCGATTCCCGGGGTCACCCCTCCACTTT.